Listed below are T cell receptor beta chains from one sample, sequenced in a study of shared clonotypes between healthy human individuals. TCRdb's table, derived via immunoSEQ multiplex PCR, lists solely in-frame clones and lacks some. The data show hundreds of thousands of clones, with less than 80% seen just once and around 1.8% held by the top ten. Sequenced material: memory CD4+ T cells sorted from blood. Receptor source: a woman in her 30s in good health. Each CDR3 is given with its conserved first and last residue. The D gene is left open where the match is weak. Clone size is stated in some rows and not others, as once, few, many or a class when expanded.

NA	TRBV7-8	TRBJ2-2	NA	CASSLLGLASANTGELFF	TGTGCCAGCAGCTTACTTGGGCTCGCGAGCGCGAACACCGGGGAGCTGTTTTTT
NA	TRBV29-1	TRBJ1-2	NA	CSVEWARGYGYTF	TGCAGCGTTGAATGGGCGAGGGGCTATGGCTACACCTTC
NA	TRBV23-1	TRBJ2-5	NA	CASSQSDEGEGETQYF	TGCGCCAGCAGTCAATCGGATGAGGGGGAAGGAGAGACCCAGTACTTC
NA	TRBV28	TRBJ2-7	NA	CASTPASIPYEQYF	TGTGCCAGCACTCCTGCTAGCATACCCTACGAGCAGTACTTC
once	TRBV29-1	TRBJ1-4	NA	CSVELRETAAGEKLFF	TGCAGCGTTGAACTCAGGGAAACGGCTGCCGGGGAAAAACTGTTTTTT
once	TRBV5-1	TRBJ2-5	NA	CASSLRQVETQYF	TGCGCCAGCAGCTTGAGACAGGTAGAGACCCAGTACTTC
NA	TRBV25-1	TRBJ2-7	TRBD1	CASSEPSGDRSYEQYF	TGTGCCAGCAGTGAACCCTCTGGGGACAGGTCCTACGAGCAGTACTTC
NA	TRBV2	TRBJ2-7	NA	CASSNPAQYF	TGTGCCAGCAGTAACCCGGCGCAGTACTTC
many	TRBV7-9	TRBJ2-2	TRBD2	CASSLERLAGVAGELFF	TGTGCCAGCAGCTTAGAACGACTAGCGGGAGTAGCCGGGGAGCTGTTTTTT
NA	TRBV27	TRBJ2-1	NA	CASSTTLSSYNEQFF	TGTGCCAGCAGTACGACTCTGAGCTCCTACAATGAGCAGTTCTTC
NA	TRBV7-9	TRBJ2-1	TRBD2	CASSFGGSGHNEQFF	TGTGCCAGCAGCTTTGGCGGGAGTGGTCACAATGAGCAGTTCTTC
NA	TRBV18	TRBJ2-1	NA	CASSPRARANNEQFF	TGTGCCAGCTCACCAAGAGCCAGGGCCAACAATGAGCAGTTCTTC
NA	TRBV28	TRBJ1-5	NA	CASWQRRSNQPQHF	TGTGCCAGCTGGCAGAGACGTAGCAATCAGCCCCAGCATTTT
NA	TRBV10-1	TRBJ2-1	TRBD2	CASSGGTSGSGNEQFF	TGCGCCAGCAGTGGGGGGACTAGCGGGAGTGGCAATGAGCAGTTCTTC
many	TRBV25-1	TRBJ2-1	TRBD2	CASSVTGGINEQFF	TGTGCCAGCAGCGTGACGGGAGGCATAAATGAGCAGTTCTTC
once	TRBV7-2	TRBJ2-7	NA	CASSFLDYEQYF	TGTGCCAGCAGCTTTTTGGATTACGAGCAGTACTTC
NA	TRBV19	TRBJ2-6	NA	CATSGTGANVLTF	TGTGCCACTTCAGGGACTGGGGCCAACGTCCTGACTTTC
NA	TRBV5-5	TRBJ1-5	TRBD1	CASSSQGGLGQPQHF	TGTGCCAGCAGCTCCCAGGGGGGATTGGGCCAGCCCCAGCATTTT
NA	TRBV19	TRBJ2-7	TRBD2	CASSIVWEGLDEQYF	TGTGCCAGTAGTATCGTTTGGGAGGGCCTCGACGAGCAGTACTTC
NA	TRBV5-4	TRBJ2-1	NA	CASSLYEYEQFF	TGTGCCAGCAGCTTATACGAGTATGAGCAGTTCTTC
NA	TRBV12-1	TRBJ1-5	NA	CASSFVRSGIPQHF	TGTGCCAGCAGCTTTGTCAGGAGCGGAATTCCCCAGCATTTT
NA	TRBV19	TRBJ2-2	NA	CASNRRPNTGELFF	TGTGCCAGTAATCGTCGACCAAACACCGGGGAGCTGTTTTTT
NA	TRBV5-1	TRBJ2-5	TRBD1	CASSIPTGEYETQYF	TGCGCCAGCTCTATCCCTACAGGGGAGTACGAGACCCAGTACTTC
NA	TRBV10-1	TRBJ1-1	NA	CASSESGTGNTEAFF	TGCGCCAGCAGTGAGTCCGGGACGGGGAACACTGAAGCTTTCTTT
NA	TRBV5-1	TRBJ2-7	TRBD2	CASSFGSSSGILEQYF	TGCGCCAGCAGCTTTGGATCGTCTAGCGGGATTCTGGAGCAGTACTTC
NA	TRBV6-1	TRBJ1-2	NA	CASSGGVSNYGYTF	TGTGCCAGCAGTGGAGGGGTATCTAACTATGGCTACACCTTC
NA	TRBV15	TRBJ1-1	NA	CATSRDIGGNTEAFF	TGTGCCACCAGCAGAGATATCGGGGGAAACACTGAAGCTTTCTTT
NA	TRBV29-1	TRBJ2-5	NA	CSVVRGRGETQYF	TGCAGCGTTGTTCGGGGTAGGGGAGAGACCCAGTACTTC
once	TRBV28	TRBJ2-7	NA	CASSPTGLPQQYF	TGTGCCAGCAGTCCCACGGGCCTACCACAGCAGTACTTC
NA	TRBV18	TRBJ2-7	TRBD2	CASSPGGVGYEQYF	TGTGCCAGCTCACCCGGGGGGGTAGGCTACGAGCAGTACTTC
NA	TRBV7-6	TRBJ1-2	NA	CASSPGTFNYGYTF	TGTGCCAGCAGTCCCGGGACATTTAACTATGGCTACACCTTC
few	TRBV7-8	TRBJ2-1	TRBD2	CASSLAGSGTTGEQFF	TGTGCCAGCAGCTTAGCGGGTAGCGGGACAACCGGTGAGCAGTTCTTC
once	TRBV25-1	TRBJ1-4	NA	CASSEGREKLFF	TGTGCCAGCAGTGAAGGGCGAGAAAAACTGTTTTTT
NA	TRBV5-4	TRBJ2-7	NA	CASSLQGTYEQYF	TGTGCCAGCAGCTTACAGGGTACCTACGAGCAGTACTTC
NA	TRBV28	TRBJ2-2	TRBD2	CASRPSGRGDGELFF	TGTGCCAGCAGGCCTAGCGGGAGGGGGGACGGGGAGCTGTTTTTT
NA	TRBV27	TRBJ2-1	NA	CASSFDYLNEQFF	TGTGCCAGCAGCTTCGACTACCTCAATGAGCAGTTCTTC
NA	TRBV7-8	TRBJ1-5	NA	CASSFGGVNGNQPQHF	TGTGCCAGCAGCTTTGGGGGGGTTAACGGCAATCAGCCCCAGCATTTT
once	TRBV6-5	TRBJ1-5	NA	CASGRLRHQPQHF	TGTGCCAGCGGGAGGCTGAGGCATCAGCCCCAGCATTTT
NA	TRBV28	TRBJ2-7	TRBD2	CASSWTSGSSYEQYF	TGTGCCAGCAGTTGGACTAGCGGGAGCTCCTACGAGCAGTACTTC
NA	TRBV11-2	TRBJ2-1	TRBD2	CASSSRQLPGLAGSEQFF	TGTGCCAGCAGCTCCAGACAATTACCGGGACTAGCGGGATCTGAGCAGTTCTTC
few	TRBV10-1	TRBJ2-7	NA	CASGLSSYEQYF	TGCGCCAGCGGCCTGAGCTCCTACGAGCAGTACTTC
NA	TRBV5-1	TRBJ2-7	TRBD2	CASSFRLAGGLQEQYF	TGCGCCAGCAGCTTTCGGCTAGCGGGAGGGCTTCAGGAGCAGTACTTC
once	TRBV28	TRBJ1-5	TRBD1	CASSWDRRYQPQHF	TGTGCCAGCAGTTGGGACAGGAGGTATCAGCCCCAGCATTTT
many	TRBV19	TRBJ1-1	NA	CASSAWTHQGTEAFF	TGTGCCAGTAGTGCCTGGACTCATCAGGGAACTGAAGCTTTCTTT
few	TRBV28	TRBJ1-1	NA	CASKKGGSEAFF	TGTGCCAGCAAAAAGGGGGGGTCTGAAGCTTTCTTT
NA	TRBV27	TRBJ1-5	TRBD1	CASSRQGRYQPQHF	TGTGCCAGCAGCCGACAGGGGCGCTACCAGCCCCAGCATTTT
NA	TRBV29-1	TRBJ2-5	NA	CSVEDLGRQETQYF	TGCAGCGTTGAAGATCTAGGAAGACAAGAGACCCAGTACTTC
NA	TRBV18	TRBJ2-3	NA	CASSLHGSTDTQYF	TGTGCCAGCTCACTCCACGGTAGCACAGATACGCAGTATTTT
NA	TRBV6-5	TRBJ2-2	TRBD1	CAAAGQGNSGELFF	TGTGCCGCCGCGGGACAGGGGAACTCCGGGGAGCTGTTTTTT
NA	TRBV28	TRBJ2-3	NA	CASSFLGGRGDTQYF	TGTGCCAGCAGCTTCCTTGGGGGTCGGGGAGATACGCAGTATTTT
few	TRBV19	TRBJ1-5	TRBD1	CASSTRTGWSNQPQHF	TGTGCCAGTAGTACCAGGACAGGGTGGAGCAATCAGCCCCAGCATTTT
NA	TRBV20-1	TRBJ2-5	NA	CSAPIQGTQYF	TGCAGTGCCCCCATCCAGGGGACCCAGTACTTC
NA	TRBV4-2	TRBJ2-7	TRBD2	CASSQPRLAGPYEQYF	TGTGCCAGCAGCCAGCCCCGACTAGCGGGACCCTACGAGCAGTACTTC
NA	TRBV5-6	TRBJ2-7	NA	CASSLDFYEQYF	TGTGCCAGCAGCTTGGACTTTTACGAGCAGTACTTC
NA	TRBV28	TRBJ2-2	TRBD1	CASRRTGPGKTGELFF	TGTGCCAGCAGGAGGACAGGGCCGGGGAAGACCGGGGAGCTGTTTTTT
NA	TRBV7-3	TRBJ2-3	TRBD2	CASSLRGGLAGVFPDTQYF	TGTGCCAGCAGCTTAAGAGGGGGACTAGCGGGAGTATTTCCAGATACGCAGTATTTT
NA	TRBV19	TRBJ1-3	TRBD1	CASQLTGGGYTIYF	TGTGCCAGCCAACTGACAGGGGGAGGATACACCATATATTTT
NA	TRBV28	TRBJ1-4	TRBD1	CASSFVPKRTGRGKLFF	TGTGCCAGCAGTTTCGTTCCAAAAAGGACAGGGCGAGGGAAACTGTTTTTT
NA	TRBV5-4	TRBJ2-5	NA	CASSSHSGGETQYF	TGTGCCAGCAGTTCTCATAGCGGTGGGGAGACCCAGTACTTC
NA	TRBV5-5	TRBJ2-3	NA	CASSRGWSTDTQYF	TGTGCCAGCAGCCGAGGTTGGAGCACAGATACGCAGTATTTT